The sequence of this TCR beta chain was determined in a study of blood T cells in healthy people across ages. It was with a sample-barcoded 5' primer and a J-beta primer mix that a second PCR of about 6 to 12 cycles was run. TCRdb called the 5' RACE reads again in MiXCR, with one record for every CDR3 protein. The sample lists about 800,000 distinct CDR3 sequences, roughly 25% occurring once. V trimming: 5 bases; J trimming: 4 bases; junction bases outside the gene matches: 11. The length of the CDR3 is 16 residues. The data were also submitted as part of a second study, on T cells of mothers and their children. As that study records: Input to cDNA synthesis comprised all extracted RNA, at a ratio of roughly 1.5 ug per 15 ul. The study obtained over 9.5 million TCR beta CDR3 reads per mother and 2.5 million to 3 million per child. There was no detection of any persistent microchimeric T cell clones.

The V gene is TRBV12-3 or TRBV12-4, the J gene TRBJ2-3; 8 positions match TRBD2. The TCR comes from a boy between 10 and 17 years old in good health. The sample consisted of blood. DNA of the CDR3: TGTGCCAGCAGTCCCTGGGGTAGCGGGACACCAGATACGCAGTATTTT. Translating gives CASSPWGSGTPDTQYF.